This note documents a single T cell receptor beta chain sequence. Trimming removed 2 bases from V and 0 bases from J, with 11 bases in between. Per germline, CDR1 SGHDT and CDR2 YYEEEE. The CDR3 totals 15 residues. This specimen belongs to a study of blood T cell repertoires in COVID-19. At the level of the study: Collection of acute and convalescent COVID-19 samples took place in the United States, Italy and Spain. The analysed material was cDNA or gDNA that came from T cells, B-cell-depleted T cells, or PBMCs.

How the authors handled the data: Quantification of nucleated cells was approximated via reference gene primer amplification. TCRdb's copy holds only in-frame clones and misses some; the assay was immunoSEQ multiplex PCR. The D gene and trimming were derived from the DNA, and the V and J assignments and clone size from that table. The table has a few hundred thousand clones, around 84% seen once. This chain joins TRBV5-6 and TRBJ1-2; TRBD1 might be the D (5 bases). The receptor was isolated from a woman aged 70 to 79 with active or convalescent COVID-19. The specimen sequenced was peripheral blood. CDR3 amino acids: CASSLGAPTNYGYTF. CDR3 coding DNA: TGTGCCAGCAGCTTAGGGGCCCCAACTAACTATGGCTACACCTTC. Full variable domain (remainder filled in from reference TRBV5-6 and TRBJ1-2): DAGVTQSPTHLIKTRGQQVTLRCSPKSGHDTVSWYQQALGQGPQFIFQYYEEEERQRGNFPDRFSGHQFPNYSSELNVNALLLGDSALYLCASSLGAPTNYGYTFGSGTRLTVV.